One and the same sample provided the 30 T cell receptor beta chains below, sequenced in a study of cytomegalovirus exposure and HLA in healthy donors. Amplification used 60 Vbeta primers and 13 Jbeta primers. Clones were sequenced by immunoSEQ multiplex PCR, and TCRdb holds only the in-frame ones, with some missing. The sample contains about 170,000 clones, about four fifths of which appear only once. Material for sequencing was PBMCs. The receptors derive from a girl between 5 and 17 years old in good health and CMV-seropositive.

This chain joins TRBV15 and TRBJ1-4, with 7 bases matching TRBD1. The J segment lost 4 bases and the V segment lost 5 bases, leaving 10 bases of the junction unmatched. The CDR3 is 16 residues long. Germline lookup yields CDR1 LNHNV and CDR2 YYDKDF (reference sequence). CDR3 sequence (DNA): TGTGCCACCAGCGGCCTGCGGACAGGCAGTAATGAAAAACTGTTTTTT. It yields the protein CATSGLRTGSNEKLFF.

The chain uses TRBV27 and TRBJ2-3; TRBD2 agrees at 16 bases. Germline CDR1 is MNHEY and CDR2 is SMNVEV (reference sequence). The CDR3 has 18 residues. The J segment lost 5 bases and the V segment lost 8 bases, leaving 13 bases of the junction unmatched. The CDR3: CASQMAGLAGGREDTQYF. CDR3 nucleotide sequence: TGTGCCAGCCAAATGGCGGGACTAGCGGGGGGGCGGGAAGATACGCAGTATTTT.

This rearrangement joins TRBV2 to TRBJ2-7; D is perhaps TRBD2 (6 bases). This CDR3 region has 12 residues. Trimming took off 6 bases at V and 3 bases at J, with 9 bases between the two ends. Germline lookup yields CDR1 SNHLY and CDR2 FYNNEI. The CDR3 DNA is TGTGCCAGCAGGAGGGGACTCTACGAGCAGTACTTC. Encoded protein: CASRRGLYEQYF.

The CDR3 sequence: CASSSETGGPRVGYTF. The CDR3 bases are TGTGCCAGCAGTTCAGAGACAGGGGGCCCTCGGGTTGGCTACACCTTC. This chain links TRBV27 with TRBJ1-2; 10 bases are shared with TRBD1. V gave up 4 bases and J gave up 7 bases; unmatched junction bases: 12. The CDR3 has 16 residues. CDR1 is MNHEY and CDR2 is SMNVEV in the germline V gene (reference sequence).

V is TRBV5-1 and J is TRBJ2-3; D unresolved. Germline CDR1 reads SGHRS; CDR2 reads YFSETQ. V dropped 4 bases and J dropped 0 bases, with 3 bases sitting between them. CDR3 size: 12 residues. Here the CDR3 DNA reads TGCGCCAGCAGCCTGAGCACAGATACGCAGTATTTT. Encoded protein: CASSLSTDTQYF.

This clone has more than one count but fewer than ten. The V call is TRBV7-8, the J call TRBJ2-2, with 8 bases lining up with TRBD1. V gave up 4 bases and J gave up 6 bases; unmatched junction bases: 13. The CDR3 contains 17 residues. Looked up from germline, CDR1 is SGHVS and CDR2 is FQNEAQ. CDR3 in DNA: TGTGCCAGCAGCTCGTTTCAGGGGGCAGAATTTGCCGGGGAGCTGTTTTTT. Translation: CASSSFQGAEFAGELFF.

As to this clone: This CDR3 is also generated by other DNA sequences in the sample. The V call is TRBV5-6, the J call TRBJ2-7; D may be TRBD2 (6 bases). The V and J ends lost 3 bases and 0 bases respectively, with 7 bases between them. Germline CDR1 SGHDT, CDR2 YYEEEE. The CDR3 runs 13 residues. The CDR3 DNA follows: TGTGCCAGCAGCTCCGGGGGCTCCTACGAGCAGTACTTC. It codes for CASSSGGSYEQYF.

Only a few counts were recorded for this clone. V gene TRBV4-2 combines with J gene TRBJ1-4, with TRBD1 identical over 12 bases. CDR3 length: 16 amino acids. V lost 0 bases, J lost 11 bases, and 7 bases stayed unmatched. Germline lookup yields CDR1 LGHNA and CDR2 YNFKEQ. The CDR3 DNA reads as TGTGCCAGCAGCCAAGATCTTGGGACAGGGGGCATGAAACTGTTTTTT. Amino acids: CASSQDLGTGGMKLFF.

Note on this clone: The junction departs from germline at one end; a sequencing error may be responsible. The CDR3 loop reads CSADDSPGSF. CDR3 nucleotide sequence: TGCAGTGCTGACGACAGCCCTGGATCCTTT. This chain uses TRBV20-1 with TRBJ1-1; a weak D match, TRBD1 (5 bases). Germline CDR1 is DFQATT and CDR2 is SNEGSKA (reference sequence). This CDR3 has 10 residues.

The chain employs TRBV25-1 and TRBJ1-4; weak D call: TRBD1 (6 bases). CDR1 is MGHDK and CDR2 is SYGVNS in the germline V gene. The V and J ends lost 5 bases and 4 bases respectively, with 14 bases between them. The CDR3 extends over 15 amino acids. The CDR3, as DNA: TGTGCCAGCAGTCCACGGACAGTTCATAATGAAAAACTGTTTTTT. This gives the protein CASSPRTVHNEKLFF.

This sequence joins TRBV28 and TRBJ1-1; maybe TRBD1 (6 bases). This CDR3 contains 14 residues. Trimming removed 9 bases at V and 7 bases at J, with 21 bases between. Germline CDR1 is MDHEN and CDR2 is SYDVKM. The CDR3 bases are TGTGCCAGAATACCGGCGGGGGCGATTTTTGAAGCTTTCTTT. As protein: CARIPAGAIFEAFF.

This sequence joins TRBV2 and TRBJ1-1; D gene uncertain. CDR3 size: 12 residues. V shed 4 bases and J shed 1 base, with 4 bases lying between them. CDR1 and CDR2 from the germline V gene are SNHLY and FYNNEI. The CDR3 nucleotides read TGTGCCAGCAGTGGCGAGAACACTGAAGCTTTCTTT. This encodes CASSGENTEAFF.

The J gene is TRBJ1-2, the V gene TRBV7-8, with 7 nucleotides matching TRBD1. The CDR3 is 14 residues long. Germline CDR1 SGHVS, CDR2 FQNEAQ. The trim removed 5 bases at V and 4 bases at J, leaving 7 bases unmatched. CDR3 loop: CASSRGGDVYGYTF. The CDR3 DNA reads as TGTGCCAGCAGCCGAGGGGGCGACGTCTATGGCTACACCTTC. The full variable domain, rest sourced from reference TRBV7-8 and TRBJ1-2, is GAGVSQSPRYKVAKRGQDVALRCDPISGHVSLFWYQQALGQGPEFLTYFQNEAQLDKSGLPSDRFFAERPEGSVSTLKIQRTQQEDSAVYLCASSRGGDVYGYTFGSGTRLTVV.

This rearrangement joins TRBV13 to TRBJ1-5, with a tentative D call TRBD1 (5 bases). V gave up 5 bases and J gave up 1 base, with 9 bases separating them. CDR1 is PRHDT and CDR2 is FYEKMQ in the germline V gene (reference sequence). CDR3 length equals 14 residues. The CDR3 DNA is TGTGCCAGCAGCGCCCGGGGGAGCAATCAGCCCCAGCATTTT. Translated, it gives CASSARGSNQPQHF.

This sequence joins TRBV9 and TRBJ2-3; possible D gene TRBD2, 6 bases. Germline loops: CDR1 SGDLS, CDR2 YYNGEE. V was pared by 0 bases and J by 3 bases, with 11 bases between. CDR3 length equals 15 residues. The DNA for the CDR3 is TGTGCCAGCAGCGTAGAGGCTAGCGCAACAGATACGCAGTATTTT. Amino acid sequence: CASSVEASATDTQYF.

V and J are TRBV7-9 and TRBJ2-3, with 12 bases aligning to TRBD2. The germline gives CDR1 SEHNR, CDR2 FQNEAQ (reference sequence). V was pared by 5 bases and J by 1 base, with 7 bases of the junction left unmatched. The CDR3 extends over 17 amino acids. This CDR3 is CASSPRTSGTRTDTQYF. The CDR3 DNA follows: TGTGCCAGCAGCCCCAGGACTAGCGGGACGCGCACAGATACGCAGTATTTT.

The sample holds one count of this clone. This chain links TRBV18 with TRBJ2-1; 11 bases line up with TRBD2. There are 14 residues in the CDR3. The ends lost 6 bases at V and 9 bases at J; junction bases unmatched: 7. CDR1 is KGHSH, CDR2 LQKENI, per germline. In nucleotides, the CDR3 is TGTGCCAGCTCGGTTAGCGGGGGGGCCACTGAGCAGTTCTTC. As protein: CASSVSGGATEQFF.

V gene TRBV6-5 combines with J gene TRBJ2-5, with TRBD2 matching over 12 bases. V lost 7 bases and J lost 5; bases outside the gene matches: 8. The CDR3 length is 15 residues. Looked up from germline, CDR1 is MNHEY and CDR2 is SVGAGI. The CDR3 sequence is CASNLLAGGGETQYF. The DNA for the CDR3 is TGTGCCAGCAATCTACTAGCGGGGGGAGGGGAGACCCAGTACTTC.

Turning to this clone: The junction shows a germline mismatch at one end, possibly a read error. This sequence joins TRBV6-5 and TRBJ2-5; TRBD2 might be the D (6 bases). Germline values: CDR1 MNHEY, CDR2 SVGAGI. The length of the CDR3 is 11 residues. The CDR3 here is CASFGGEAQYF. In DNA, the CDR3 is TGTGCCAGCTTCGGGGGAGAGGCCCAGTACTTC.

The V and J genes are TRBV6-1 and TRBJ2-7; 7 bases are shared with TRBD1. Germline loops: CDR1 MNHNS, CDR2 SASEGT. This CDR3 spans 15 amino acids. Trimming at V came to 0 bases and at J to 1 base, leaving 3 bases not matched to a gene. Here the CDR3 DNA reads TGTGCCAGCAGTGAAGCTCCGGGACAGTCCTACGAGCAGTACTTC. Translated, it gives CASSEAPGQSYEQYF.

This chain uses TRBV27 with TRBJ1-1; D is perhaps TRBD1 (5 bases). With 5 bases removed from V and 2 bases from J, the gap between germline ends came to 15 bases. The CDR3 spans 15 residues. Germline V gene data show CDR1 as MNHEY and CDR2 as SMNVEV (reference sequence). CDR3 loop: CASSPDRQSNTEAFF. In nucleotides, the CDR3 is TGTGCCAGCAGTCCCGATCGACAGTCAAACACTGAAGCTTTCTTT.

V usage is TRBV7-9 and J usage is TRBJ1-2, with D unresolved. The CDR3 is 12 amino acids. Looked up from germline, CDR1 is SEHNR and CDR2 is FQNEAQ (reference sequence). Trimming pared 4 bases from V and 8 bases from J, leaving 11 bases between. The CDR3 loop reads CASSSPLGGYTF. The CDR3 bases are TGTGCCAGCAGCTCCCCTCTTGGCGGCTACACCTTC. The full variable domain, completed using reference TRBV7-9 and TRBJ1-2, is DTGVSQNPRHKITKRGQNVTFRCDPISEHNRLYWYRQTLGQGPEFLTYFQNEAQLEKSRLLSDRFSAERPKGSFSTLEIQRTEQGDSAMYLCASSSPLGGYTFGSGTRLTVV.

V gene TRBV2 combines with J gene TRBJ2-7; D not resolved. This CDR3 has 13 residues. The V gene's germline CDR1 is SNHLY and CDR2 FYNNEI. Trimming removed 4 bases from V and 2 bases from J, with 9 bases in between. The CDR3 is CASSASSTYEQYF. The DNA of the CDR3 is TGTGCCAGCAGTGCGTCTAGTACCTACGAGCAGTACTTC.

The genes are TRBV15 and TRBJ1-4; D not certain. Trimming took 1 base from V and 10 from J, leaving 13 bases between them. The length of the CDR3 is 14 residues. The germline CDR1 and CDR2 sequences are LNHNV and YYDKDF (reference sequence). Here the CDR3 reads CATSRGGSGGKLFF. The CDR3 region has the DNA TGTGCCACCAGCAGAGGAGGGTCTGGCGGAAAACTGTTTTTT.

The rearrangement uses TRBV18 and TRBJ1-6; no definite D call. V was pared by 0 bases and J by 5 bases, with 8 bases between. This CDR3 has 15 amino acids. In germline, CDR1 is KGHSH, CDR2 LQKENI. CDR3 amino acids: CASSPPRSNNSPLHF. CDR3 coding DNA: TGTGCCAGCTCACCACCGAGAAGTAATAATTCACCCCTCCACTTT.

The chain recombines TRBV2 with TRBJ1-1; weak D call: TRBD1 (6 bases). V lost 3 bases and J lost 2, with 10 bases in between. The CDR3 is 14 amino acids. The V gene's germline CDR1 is SNHLY and CDR2 FYNNEI. The CDR3 region has the DNA TGTGCCAGCAGTGACCGGGACAAAAACACTGAAGCTTTCTTT. It translates to CASSDRDKNTEAFF. Combining the CDR3 with reference TRBV2 and TRBJ1-1 gives the whole variable domain EPEVTQTPSHQVTQMGQEVILRCVPISNHLYFYWYRQILGQKVEFLVSFYNNEISEKSEIFDDQFSVERPDGSNFTLKIRSTKLEDSAMYFCASSDRDKNTEAFFGQGTRLTVV.

J is TRBJ2-7 and V is TRBV11-3, with a tentative D call TRBD2 (6 bases). V dropped 4 bases and J dropped 5 bases, with 21 bases sitting between them. Germline V CDR1 and CDR2: SGHNT, YENEEA. CDR3 length: 16 amino acids. CDR3 DNA: TGTGCCAGCAGCTCTATATCCGGGACTGATCGGAACGAGCAGTACTTC. It is translated as CASSSISGTDRNEQYF.

The genes are TRBV27 and TRBJ2-1, with 8 nucleotides matching TRBD2. The ends lost 5 bases at V and 7 bases at J; junction bases unmatched: 13. CDR3 size: 16 residues. CDR1 MNHEY and CDR2 SMNVEV come from the germline V gene (reference sequence). The CDR3 region is CASSPQGRGGKNEQFF. CDR3 nucleotide sequence: TGTGCCAGCAGTCCACAGGGACGGGGGGGCAAGAATGAGCAGTTCTTC.

The chain couples TRBV11-1 to TRBJ2-1; no definite D call. This CDR3 has 15 residues. V was cut by 5 bases and J by 6 bases, with 17 bases left in between. Per germline, CDR1 SGHAT and CDR2 FQDESV (reference sequence). CDR3 nucleotide sequence: TGTGCCAGCAGCACCGCCCCCCTGAAGAGCAATGAGCAGTTCTTC. Residues: CASSTAPLKSNEQFF.

The V and J genes are TRBV4-1 and TRBJ2-3; D might be TRBD2 (5 bases). The V gene lost 0 bases and the J gene lost 0 bases, with 7 bases spanning the gap. Germline V lookup: CDR1 MGHRA, CDR2 YSYEKL. This CDR3 spans 15 amino acids. In nucleotides, the CDR3 is TGCGCCAGCAGCCAAGACGGGGTTAGCACAGATACGCAGTATTTT. Amino acids: CASSQDGVSTDTQYF.